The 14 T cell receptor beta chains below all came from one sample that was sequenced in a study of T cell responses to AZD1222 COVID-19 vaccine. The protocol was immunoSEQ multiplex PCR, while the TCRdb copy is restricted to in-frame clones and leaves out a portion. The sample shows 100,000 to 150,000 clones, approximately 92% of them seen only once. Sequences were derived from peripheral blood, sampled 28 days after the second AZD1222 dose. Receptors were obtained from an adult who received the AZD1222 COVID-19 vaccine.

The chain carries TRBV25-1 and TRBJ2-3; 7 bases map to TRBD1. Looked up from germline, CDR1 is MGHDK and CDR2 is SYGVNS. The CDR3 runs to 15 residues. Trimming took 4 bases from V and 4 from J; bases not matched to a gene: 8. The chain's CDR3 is CASSGTGSWADTQYF. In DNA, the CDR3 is TGTGCCAGCAGTGGGACAGGTAGTTGGGCAGATACGCAGTATTTT.

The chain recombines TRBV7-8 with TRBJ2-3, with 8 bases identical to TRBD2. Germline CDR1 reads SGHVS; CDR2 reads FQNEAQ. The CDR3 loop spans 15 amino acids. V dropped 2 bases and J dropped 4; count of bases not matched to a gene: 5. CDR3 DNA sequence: TGTGCCAGCAGCTTATTCACTAGCGGTGCAGATACGCAGTATTTT. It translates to CASSLFTSGADTQYF.

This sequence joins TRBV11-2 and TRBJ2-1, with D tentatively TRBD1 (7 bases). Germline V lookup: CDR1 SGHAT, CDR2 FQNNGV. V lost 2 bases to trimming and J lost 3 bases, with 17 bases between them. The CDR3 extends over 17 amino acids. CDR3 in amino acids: CASSLYGSAGGYNEQFF. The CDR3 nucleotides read TGTGCCAGCAGCTTATACGGGAGTGCAGGGGGCTACAATGAGCAGTTCTTC. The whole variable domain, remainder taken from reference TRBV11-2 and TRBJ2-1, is EAGVAQSPRYKIIEKRQSVAFWCNPISGHATLYWYQQILGQGPKLLIQFQNNGVVDDSQLPKDRFSAERLKGVDSTLKIQPAKLEDSAVYLCASSLYGSAGGYNEQFFGPGTRLTVL.

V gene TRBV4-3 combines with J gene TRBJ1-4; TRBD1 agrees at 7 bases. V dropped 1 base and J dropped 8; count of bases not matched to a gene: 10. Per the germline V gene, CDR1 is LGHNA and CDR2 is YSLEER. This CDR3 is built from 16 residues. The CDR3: CASSQARGQTKEKLFF. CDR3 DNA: TGCGCCAGCAGCCAAGCGAGGGGGCAGACGAAGGAAAAACTGTTTTTT.

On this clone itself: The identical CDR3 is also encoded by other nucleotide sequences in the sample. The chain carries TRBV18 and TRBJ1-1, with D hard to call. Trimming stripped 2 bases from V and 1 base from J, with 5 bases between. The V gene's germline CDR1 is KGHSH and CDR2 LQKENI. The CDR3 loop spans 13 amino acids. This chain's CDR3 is CASSPGQNTEAFF. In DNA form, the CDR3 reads TGTGCCAGCTCACCAGGCCAGAACACTGAAGCTTTCTTT. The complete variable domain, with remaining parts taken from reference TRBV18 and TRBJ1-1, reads NAGVMQNPRHLVRRRGQEARLRCSPMKGHSHVYWYRQLPEEGLKFMVYLQKENIIDESGMPKERFSAEFPKEGPSILRIQQVVRGDSAAYFCASSPGQNTEAFFGQGTRLTVV.

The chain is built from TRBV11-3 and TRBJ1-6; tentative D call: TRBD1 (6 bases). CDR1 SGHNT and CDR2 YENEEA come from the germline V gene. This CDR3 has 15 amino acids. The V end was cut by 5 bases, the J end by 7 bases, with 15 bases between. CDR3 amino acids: CASSRQGRGNSPLHF. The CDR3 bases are TGTGCCAGCAGCCGGCAGGGGAGAGGGAATTCACCCCTCCACTTT.

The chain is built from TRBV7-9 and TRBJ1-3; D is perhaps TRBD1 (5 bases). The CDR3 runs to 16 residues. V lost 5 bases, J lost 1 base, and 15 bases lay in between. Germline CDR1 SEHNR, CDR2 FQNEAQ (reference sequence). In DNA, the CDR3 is TGTGCCAGCAGCCGAACCGGGACTTATTCTGGAAACACCATATATTTT. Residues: CASSRTGTYSGNTIYF.

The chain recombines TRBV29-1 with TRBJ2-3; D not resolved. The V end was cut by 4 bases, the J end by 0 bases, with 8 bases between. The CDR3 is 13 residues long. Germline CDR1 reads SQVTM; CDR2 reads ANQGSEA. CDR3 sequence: CSVVYYSTDTQYF. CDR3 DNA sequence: TGCAGCGTTGTCTACTATAGCACAGATACGCAGTATTTT.

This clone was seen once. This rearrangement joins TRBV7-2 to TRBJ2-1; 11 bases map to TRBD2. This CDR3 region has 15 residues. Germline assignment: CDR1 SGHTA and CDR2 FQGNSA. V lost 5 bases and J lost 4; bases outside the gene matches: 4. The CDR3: CASSLTSGGYNEQFF. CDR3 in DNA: TGTGCCAGCAGCCTCACTAGCGGGGGTTACAATGAGCAGTTCTTC. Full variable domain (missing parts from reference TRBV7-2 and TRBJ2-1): GAGVSQSPSNKVTEKGKDVELRCDPISGHTALYWYRQSLGQGLEFLIYFQGNSAPDKSGLPSDRFSAERTGGSVSTLTIQRTQQEDSAVYLCASSLTSGGYNEQFFGPGTRLTVL.

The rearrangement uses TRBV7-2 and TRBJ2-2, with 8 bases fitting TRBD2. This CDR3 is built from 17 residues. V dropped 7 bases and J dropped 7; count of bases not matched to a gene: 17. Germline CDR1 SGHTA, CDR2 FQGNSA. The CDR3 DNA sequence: TGTGCCAGCATACCGGGGGGAGCGGGAGTTTATGGCGGGGAGCTGTTTTTT. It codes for CASIPGGAGVYGGELFF.

CDR3 DNA sequence: TGTGCCAGCAGCTCGCAGGCCGGGACTCCCGTCTACTTC. Encoded protein: CASSSQAGTPVYF. This chain links TRBV7-3 with TRBJ2-4, with D maybe TRBD2 (6 bases). The CDR3 has 13 residues. CDR1 is SGHTA, CDR2 FQGTGA, per germline. V gave up 4 bases and J gave up 16 bases, with 20 bases separating them.

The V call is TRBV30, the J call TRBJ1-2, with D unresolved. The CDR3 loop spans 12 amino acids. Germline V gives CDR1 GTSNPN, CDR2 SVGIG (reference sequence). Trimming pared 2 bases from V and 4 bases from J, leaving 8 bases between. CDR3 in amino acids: CAWSMSLYGYTF. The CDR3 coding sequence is TGTGCCTGGAGTATGTCTCTCTATGGCTACACCTTC.

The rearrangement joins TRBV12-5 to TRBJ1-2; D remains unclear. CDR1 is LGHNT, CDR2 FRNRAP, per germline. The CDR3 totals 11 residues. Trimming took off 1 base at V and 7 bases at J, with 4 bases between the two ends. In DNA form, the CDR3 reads TGTGCTAGTGGTTTGGACCGTGGCTACACCTTC. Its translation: CASGLDRGYTF.

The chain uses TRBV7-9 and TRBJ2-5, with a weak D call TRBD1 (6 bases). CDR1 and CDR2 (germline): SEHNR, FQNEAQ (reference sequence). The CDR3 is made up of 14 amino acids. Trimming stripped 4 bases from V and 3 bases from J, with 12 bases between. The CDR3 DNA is TGTGCCAGCAGCTCAGGGGCAGGGGAAGAGACCCAGTACTTC. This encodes CASSSGAGEETQYF.